These 31 T cell receptor beta chains originate from one sample sequenced in a study of shared clonotypes between healthy human individuals. The naive CD8 population came from CD45RO-negative cells selected for CCR7, without terminally differentiated effector memory CD45RA+ cells. Produced via immunoSEQ multiplex PCR; TCRdb's table is partial and in-frame only. This table has roughly 590,000 clones, 95% to 96% appearing once. The specimen sequenced was naive CD8+ T cells sorted from blood. The receptors come from a woman in her 30s in good health.

The chain couples TRBV5-1 to TRBJ2-7, with 7 bases lining up with TRBD1. The CDR3 is 18 residues long. CDR1 and CDR2 (germline): SGHRS, YFSETQ. The ends lost 5 bases at V and 0 bases at J; junction bases unmatched: 17. The CDR3 DNA follows: TGCGCCAGCAGACAGGGGTCAATGATCTACCAGAGCTCCTACGAGCAGTACTTC. Its translation is CASRQGSMIYQSSYEQYF.

The chain is built from TRBV7-2 and TRBJ2-3, with 14 bases identical to TRBD2. The CDR3 totals 18 residues. V dropped 1 base and J dropped 5; count of bases not matched to a gene: 8. Germline CDR1 is SGHTA and CDR2 is FQGNSA. The CDR3 bases are TGTGCCAGCAGCTTAGAGGGGACTAGCGGGAGTTGGATAGATACGCAGTATTTT. Translating gives CASSLEGTSGSWIDTQYF.

The chain has TRBV27 and TRBJ2-3, with D perhaps matching TRBD1 (6 bases). The CDR3 runs 16 residues. Trimming shortened V by 5 bases and J by 2 bases, and 17 bases separated the two germline ends. Germline loops: CDR1 MNHEY, CDR2 SMNVEV (reference sequence). CDR3: CASSPTVGGVTDTQYF. The CDR3, as DNA: TGTGCCAGCAGTCCTACGGTAGGGGGTGTCACAGATACGCAGTATTTT.

The chain combines TRBV9 with TRBJ1-2; D gene ambiguous. The CDR3 runs 13 residues. V was trimmed by 0 bases and J by 6 bases, leaving 9 bases between them. CDR1 and CDR2 (germline): SGDLS, YYNGEE. CDR3 DNA: TGTGCCAGCAGCGTAGGTTCCACTCATGGCTACACCTTC. The encoded protein is CASSVGSTHGYTF.

The genes are TRBV28 and TRBJ2-1; TRBD2 matches at 11 bases. CDR3 length equals 15 residues. Germline V gene lookup returns CDR1 MDHEN and CDR2 SYDVKM. The junction had 8 bases not matched to a gene; V was cut back by 9 bases and J by 4 bases. The CDR3 spells CASFSGRVTYNEQFF. In DNA, the CDR3 is TGTGCCAGTTTTAGCGGGAGGGTAACTTACAATGAGCAGTTCTTC.

The V and J genes are TRBV18 and TRBJ1-5; no clear D. Trimming pared 2 bases from V and 3 bases from J, leaving 5 bases between. Germline CDR1 reads KGHSH; CDR2 reads LQKENI. The CDR3 sequence is 13 residues long. The CDR3 loop reads CASSPGYNQPQHF. Here the CDR3 DNA reads TGTGCCAGCTCACCAGGGTACAATCAGCCCCAGCATTTT.

V and J are TRBV30 and TRBJ1-5; 9 bases line up with TRBD1. The germline CDR1 and CDR2 sequences are GTSNPN and SVGIG (reference sequence). V trimming: 2 bases; J trimming: 6 bases; junction bases outside the gene matches: 8. The CDR3 spans 15 residues. The CDR3 DNA follows: TGTGCCTGGAGTCCGGGACAGGGCCACACTCAGCCCCAGCATTTT. Translation gives CAWSPGQGHTQPQHF.

J is TRBJ2-7 and V is TRBV19; D gene ambiguous. The length of the CDR3 is 13 residues. In germline, CDR1 is LNHDA, CDR2 SQIVND (reference sequence). V lost 5 bases and J lost 0, with 8 bases in between. CDR3 sequence: CASSSAHSYEQYF. CDR3 DNA: TGTGCCAGTAGTTCGGCCCACTCCTACGAGCAGTACTTC.

This chain links TRBV7-8 with TRBJ2-2; 7 bases match TRBD2. Trimming removed 5 bases from V and 7 bases from J; junction bases left unmatched: 19. Germline V gives CDR1 SGHVS, CDR2 FQNEAQ. This CDR3 is built from 18 residues. CDR3 DNA: TGTGCCAGCAGCCCCGGCGTGGGGGGGAGGGCCTCCGGCGGGGAGCTGTTTTTT. This codes for CASSPGVGGRASGGELFF.

Notes on this clone: The same CDR3 arises from other DNA sequences in this sample as well. V and J are TRBV27 and TRBJ2-1; D tentatively fits TRBD1 or TRBD2 (5 bases each). V lost 3 bases, J lost 10 bases, and 10 bases lay in between. The length of the CDR3 is 12 residues. Per germline, CDR1 MNHEY and CDR2 SMNVEV (reference sequence). The DNA for the CDR3 is TGTGCCAGCAGTTTCCCTCGGGGCGAGCAGTTCTTC. Translation: CASSFPRGEQFF.

J is TRBJ2-2 and V is TRBV7-3; no clear D. There are 13 residues in the CDR3. Germline V gene sequence: CDR1 SGHTA, CDR2 FQGTGA. V was shortened by 0 bases and J by 6 bases, with 5 bases between the two germline ends. In DNA, the CDR3 is TGTGCCAGCAGCTTAACTTCCCCCGGGGAGCTGTTTTTT. This gives the protein CASSLTSPGELFF.

The chain employs TRBV28 and TRBJ2-1; 7 bases are shared with TRBD1. The ends lost 6 bases at V and 3 bases at J; junction bases unmatched: 8. The V gene's germline CDR1 is MDHEN and CDR2 SYDVKM. The CDR3 is 15 residues long. The CDR3 nucleotides are TGTGCCAGCAGGCCTCCGGGACAGATCTACAATGAGCAGTTCTTC. It is translated as CASRPPGQIYNEQFF.

V is TRBV28 and J is TRBJ1-1; D is uncertain. Germline V gives CDR1 MDHEN, CDR2 SYDVKM. This CDR3 spans 15 amino acids. V shed 8 bases and J shed 0 bases, with 16 bases lying between them. CDR3 residues: CASRFPGGMNTEAFF. For the CDR3, the DNA is TGTGCCAGCCGATTCCCCGGCGGCATGAACACTGAAGCTTTCTTT.

This clone was picked up one time. The CDR3 coding sequence is TGTGCCAGCAGTGAAGGGCAGGGGGCGGATGAGCAGTTCTTC. Translating gives CASSEGQGADEQFF. The gene calls are TRBV2 and TRBJ2-1, with 8 bases aligning to TRBD1. Germline CDR1 reads SNHLY; CDR2 reads FYNNEI. Germline trimming cut 1 base from V and 8 bases from J; bases unmatched to any gene: 4. The CDR3 has 14 amino acids.

The rearrangement uses TRBV11-2 and TRBJ1-2, with D possibly being TRBD1 (5 bases). CDR3 length: 15 residues. The V and J ends lost 0 bases and 3 bases respectively, with 11 bases between them. Looked up from germline, CDR1 is SGHAT and CDR2 is FQNNGV. CDR3 bases: TGTGCCAGCAGCTTAGAGCCGACAGACCACTATGGCTACACCTTC. Encoded protein: CASSLEPTDHYGYTF.

This chain joins TRBV27 and TRBJ2-2; 16 bases align to TRBD2. Germline CDR1 is MNHEY and CDR2 is SMNVEV (reference sequence). V lost 7 bases and J lost 3; bases outside the gene matches: 5. This CDR3 contains 17 residues. CDR3 loop: CASKGTSGRDYTGELFF. The CDR3 bases are TGTGCCAGCAAGGGGACTAGCGGGAGGGATTACACCGGGGAGCTGTTTTTT.

The chain has TRBV11-2 and TRBJ2-2, with a tentative D call TRBD2 (5 bases). The CDR3 loop spans 12 amino acids. Per germline, CDR1 SGHAT and CDR2 FQNNGV. V was clipped by 6 bases and J by 5 bases, with 7 bases between them. The CDR3 DNA is TGTGCCAGCAGTCCGGGGACCGGGGAGCTGTTTTTT. It encodes CASSPGTGELFF.

This chain links TRBV29-1 with TRBJ1-2; D not certain. V was trimmed by 6 bases and J by 4 bases, leaving 12 bases between them. Germline V CDR1 and CDR2: SQVTM, ANQGSEA. This CDR3 is built from 12 residues. The DNA of the CDR3 is TGCAGCGTCCCCCCCCGTAGCTATGGCTACACCTTC. As protein: CSVPPRSYGYTF.

The V gene is TRBV11-2, the J gene TRBJ1-6; D unclear. The CDR3 runs 14 residues. V lost 5 bases, J lost 3 bases, and 8 bases lay in between. Per the germline V gene, CDR1 is SGHAT and CDR2 is FQNNGV. The chain's CDR3 is CASSPRNYNSPLHF. The CDR3 DNA follows: TGTGCCAGCAGCCCGCGGAACTATAATTCACCCCTCCACTTT.

This clone was recorded only once. The V and J genes are TRBV9 and TRBJ1-1, with 7 bases that match TRBD1. The CDR3 sequence is 15 residues long. Germline-derived CDR1 and CDR2 are SGDLS and YYNGEE. The ends lost 3 bases at V and 4 bases at J; junction bases unmatched: 9. The CDR3 sequence is CASSARDRVGTEAFF. The CDR3, as DNA: TGTGCCAGCAGCGCACGCGACAGGGTAGGCACTGAAGCTTTCTTT.

A remark on this clone: Other DNA variants within this sample encode the same CDR3. The J gene is TRBJ2-7, the V gene TRBV28, with D hard to call. V was clipped by 3 bases and J by 4 bases, with 4 bases between them. The CDR3 sequence is 11 residues long. The germline gives CDR1 MDHEN, CDR2 SYDVKM. The CDR3 loop reads CASSFLYEQYF. The CDR3, as DNA: TGTGCCAGCAGTTTCCTATACGAGCAGTACTTC.

The rearrangement uses TRBV2 and TRBJ2-3; a possible D gene is TRBD1 (6 bases). Germline CDR1 reads SNHLY; CDR2 reads FYNNEI. The CDR3 has 15 amino acids. Trimming took 4 bases from V and 0 from J, leaving 11 bases between them. DNA of the CDR3: TGTGCCAGCAGTGGGGCAGGGGCCAGCACAGATACGCAGTATTTT. Translation: CASSGAGASTDTQYF.

The rearrangement links TRBV2 to TRBJ2-1, with TRBD2 matching over 14 bases. The J segment lost 1 base and the V segment lost 2 bases, leaving 7 bases of the junction unmatched. The CDR3 has 19 residues. CDR1 and CDR2 from the germline V gene are SNHLY and FYNNEI. Here the CDR3 DNA reads TGTGCCAGCAGTGAACTGGGACTAGCGGGGGAGGGTTCCTACAATGAGCAGTTCTTC. It specifies CASSELGLAGEGSYNEQFF.

The chain links TRBV4-1 to TRBJ1-6; perhaps TRBD1 as D (5 bases). CDR3 length: 15 amino acids. Between the trimmed V and J ends, which lost 1 base and 10 bases, there was a span of 14 bases. Germline lookup yields CDR1 MGHRA and CDR2 YSYEKL. The CDR3 sequence: CASSQGKGPNSPLHF. CDR3 DNA: TGCGCCAGCAGCCAAGGGAAGGGACCAAACTCACCCCTCCACTTT.

The J gene is TRBJ2-1, the V gene TRBV27; 7 nucleotides agree with TRBD2. Germline-derived CDR1 and CDR2 are MNHEY and SMNVEV (reference sequence). Trimming took 3 bases from V and 5 from J; bases not matched to a gene: 10. This CDR3 contains 16 residues. The CDR3 region has the DNA TGTGCCAGCAGTTTGTCACGCGGGAGTGCCCACAATGAGCAGTTCTTC. Protein sequence: CASSLSRGSAHNEQFF.

This clone is a singleton in its sample. The V call is TRBV28, the J call TRBJ1-3, with D possibly matching TRBD1 (5 bases). The V gene's germline CDR1 is MDHEN and CDR2 SYDVKM. Deletions cut 4 bases from V and 2 bases from J, with 12 bases between. The CDR3 totals 15 residues. The CDR3 protein is CASSYLVGAGNTIYF. CDR3 in DNA: TGTGCCAGCAGTTACCTGGTGGGGGCTGGAAACACCATATATTTT.

This clone is a singleton in its sample. The chain combines TRBV5-6 with TRBJ2-7, with D tentatively TRBD1 (6 bases). This CDR3 has 13 residues. The germline gives CDR1 SGHDT, CDR2 YYEEEE. With 3 bases removed from V and 1 base from J, the gap between germline ends came to 8 bases. CDR3 DNA: TGTGCCAGCAGCTACGGACAGTCCTACGAGCAGTACTTC. Translation: CASSYGQSYEQYF.

The V gene is TRBV5-6, the J gene TRBJ2-3; the D gene could be TRBD1 or TRBD2 (5 bases each). Germline V gene data show CDR1 as SGHDT and CDR2 as YYEEEE. V was pared by 3 bases and J by 5 bases, with 16 bases between. CDR3 length: 15 amino acids. The CDR3 DNA follows: TGTGCCAGCAGCTCCTGGGGACCGCAGCAAGATACGCAGTATTTT. This sequence encodes CASSSWGPQQDTQYF.

CDR3 sequence reads: CASKYPGSGTEAFF. The CDR3 DNA reads as TGTGCCAGCAAATACCCGGGATCGGGCACTGAAGCTTTCTTT. The rearrangement links TRBV28 to TRBJ1-1; D ambiguous. Trimming pared 7 bases from V and 4 bases from J, leaving 16 bases between. This CDR3 spans 14 amino acids. Germline assignment: CDR1 MDHEN and CDR2 SYDVKM.

CDR3 nucleotide sequence: TGTGCCAGCAGCTTTCAGGAGAGCTCCTACGAGCAGTACTTC. Translating it yields CASSFQESSYEQYF. The chain has TRBV7-9 and TRBJ2-7, with no clear D. The CDR3 length is 14 residues. Trimming took 3 bases from V and 0 from J, leaving 9 bases between them. The germline gives CDR1 SEHNR, CDR2 FQNEAQ (reference sequence).

This rearrangement joins TRBV14 to TRBJ2-3; TRBD2 agrees at 14 bases. V shed 4 bases, J shed 6 bases, and the junction held 6 bases outside the gene matches. Germline lookup yields CDR1 SGHDN and CDR2 FVKESK. This CDR3 has 16 amino acids. CDR3 protein: CASSRRLAGGWDTQYF. In DNA form, the CDR3 reads TGTGCCAGCAGCCGACGACTAGCGGGAGGGTGGGATACGCAGTATTTT. The entire variable domain, with the rest obtained from reference TRBV14 and TRBJ2-3, is as follows: EAGVTQFPSHSVIEKGQTVTLRCDPISGHDNLYWYRRVMGKEIKFLLHFVKESKQDESGMPNNRFLAERTGGTYSTLKVQPAELEDSGVYFCASSRRLAGGWDTQYFGPGTRLTVL.